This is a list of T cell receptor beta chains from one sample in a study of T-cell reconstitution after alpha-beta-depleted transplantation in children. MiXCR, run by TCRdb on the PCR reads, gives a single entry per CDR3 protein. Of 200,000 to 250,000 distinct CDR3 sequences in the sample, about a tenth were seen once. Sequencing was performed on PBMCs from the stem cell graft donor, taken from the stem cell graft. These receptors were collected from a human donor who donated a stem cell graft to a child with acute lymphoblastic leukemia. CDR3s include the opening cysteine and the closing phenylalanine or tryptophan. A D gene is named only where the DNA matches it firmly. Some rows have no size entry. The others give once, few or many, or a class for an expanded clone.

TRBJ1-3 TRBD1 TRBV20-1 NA CSARGQGAINAGNTIYF TGCAGTGCTAGGGGACAGGGGGCGATCAATGCGGGAAACACCATATATTTT
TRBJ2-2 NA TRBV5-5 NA CASSLDAFNTGELFF TGTGCCAGCAGCTTGGATGCATTTAACACCGGGGAGCTGTTTTTT
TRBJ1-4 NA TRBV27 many CASSLFEDPEKLFF TGTGCCAGCAGTTTATTTGAGGATCCAGAAAAACTGTTTTTT
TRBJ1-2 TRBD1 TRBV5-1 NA CASSLAAGGGFNYGYTF TGCGCCAGCAGCTTGGCCGCAGGGGGCGGATTCAACTATGGCTACACCTTC
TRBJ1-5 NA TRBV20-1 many CSVAVEKNQPQHF TGCAGTGTCGCCGTGGAGAAGAATCAGCCCCAGCATTTT
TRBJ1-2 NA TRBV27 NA CASSLKVSASGYTF TGTGCCAGCAGTTTAAAGGTTTCGGCTTCTGGCTACACCTTC
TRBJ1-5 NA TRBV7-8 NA CASSLESQGNQPQHF TGTGCCAGCAGCTTAGAGTCACAGGGCAATCAGCCCCAGCATTTT
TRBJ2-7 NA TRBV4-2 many CASSQEGTTYEQYF TGTGCCAGCAGCCAAGAGGGCACCACCTACGAGCAGTACTTC
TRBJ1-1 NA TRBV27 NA CASSRGPATEAFF TGTGCCAGCAGCAGGGGCCCGGCCACTGAAGCTTTCTTT
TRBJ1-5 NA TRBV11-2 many CASSGGSNQPQHF TGTGCCAGCAGTGGGGGAAGCAATCAGCCCCAGCATTTT
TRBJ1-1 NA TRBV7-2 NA CASSSLQRTEAFF TGTGCCAGCAGCTCGCTTCAGAGGACTGAAGCTTTCTTT
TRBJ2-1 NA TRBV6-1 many CASSSQGGYFDEQFF TGTGCCAGCAGCTCTCAGGGGGGGTATTTCGATGAGCAGTTCTTC
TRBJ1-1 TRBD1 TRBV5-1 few CASSLMTGSSEAFF TGCGCCAGCAGCCTCATGACAGGGTCGAGTGAAGCTTTCTTT
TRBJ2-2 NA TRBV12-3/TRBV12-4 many CASSSDRTNTGELFF TGTGCCAGCAGTTCAGACAGGACTAACACCGGGGAGCTGTTTTTT
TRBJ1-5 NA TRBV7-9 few CASKGPSNQPQHF TGTGCCAGTAAGGGCCCTAGCAATCAGCCCCAGCATTTT
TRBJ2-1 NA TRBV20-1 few CSADSSYSYNEQFF TGCAGTGCGGATAGCTCCTACTCCTACAATGAGCAGTTCTTC
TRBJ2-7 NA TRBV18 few CASSPPIGRNYEQYF TGTGCCAGCTCACCACCGATAGGCAGAAACTACGAGCAGTACTTC
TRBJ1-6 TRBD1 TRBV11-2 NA CASRRTGGHSPLHF TGTGCCAGCAGGCGGACAGGCGGGCATTCACCCCTCCACTTT
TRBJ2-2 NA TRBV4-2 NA CASSQEGPGELFF TGTGCCAGCAGCCAAGAAGGACCCGGGGAGCTGTTTTTT
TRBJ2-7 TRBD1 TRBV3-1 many CASSPWDRSSEQYF TGTGCCAGCAGCCCTTGGGACAGATCTAGCGAGCAGTACTTC
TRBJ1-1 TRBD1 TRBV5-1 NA CASSYAQGASTEAFF TGCGCCAGCAGCTACGCACAGGGGGCGTCCACTGAAGCTTTCTTT
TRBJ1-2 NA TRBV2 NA CASSEGGFNYGYTF TGTGCCAGCAGCGAAGGAGGATTTAACTATGGCTACACCTTC
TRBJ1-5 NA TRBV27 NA CASSPIPQGFGNQPQHF TGTGCCAGCAGTCCAATCCCCCAGGGCTTCGGGAATCAGCCCCAGCATTTT
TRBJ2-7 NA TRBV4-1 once CASSQDLDSDRRYEQYF TGCGCCAGCAGCCAAGATTTGGACAGCGATAGACGTTACGAGCAGTACTTC
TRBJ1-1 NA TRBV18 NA CASSPSQTEAFF TGTGCCAGCTCACCTAGTCAGACCGAAGCTTTCTTT
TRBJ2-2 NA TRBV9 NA CASSVVTDTGELFF TGTGCCAGCAGCGTAGTCACAGACACCGGGGAGCTGTTTTTT
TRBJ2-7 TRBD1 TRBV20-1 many CSARDWQGVSYEQYF TGCAGTGCTAGAGACTGGCAGGGGGTCTCCTACGAGCAGTACTTC
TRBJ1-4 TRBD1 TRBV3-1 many CASSHGQADEKLFF TGTGCCAGCAGCCACGGACAGGCCGATGAAAAACTGTTTTTT
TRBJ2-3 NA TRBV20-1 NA CSAPKGQADTQYF TGCAGTGCCCCCAAAGGGCAGGCAGATACGCAGTATTTT
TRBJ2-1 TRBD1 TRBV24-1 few CATSDLGQGYNEQFF TGTGCCACCAGTGATTTGGGACAGGGGTACAATGAGCAGTTCTTC
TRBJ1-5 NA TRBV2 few CASSEGVAAGLNQPQHF TGTGCCAGCAGTGAAGGGGTGGCGGCAGGGTTAAATCAGCCCCAGCATTTT